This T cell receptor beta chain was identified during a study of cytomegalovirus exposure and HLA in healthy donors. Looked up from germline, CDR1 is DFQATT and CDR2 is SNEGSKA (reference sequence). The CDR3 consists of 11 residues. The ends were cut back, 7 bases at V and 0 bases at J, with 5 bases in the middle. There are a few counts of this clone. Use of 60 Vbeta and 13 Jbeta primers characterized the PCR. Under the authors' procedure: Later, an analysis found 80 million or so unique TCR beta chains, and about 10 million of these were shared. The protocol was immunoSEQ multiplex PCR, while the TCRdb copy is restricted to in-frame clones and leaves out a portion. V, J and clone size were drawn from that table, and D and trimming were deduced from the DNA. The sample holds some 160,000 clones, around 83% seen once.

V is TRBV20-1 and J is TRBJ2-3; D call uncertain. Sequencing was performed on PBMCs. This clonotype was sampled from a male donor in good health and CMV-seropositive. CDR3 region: CSGRSTDTQYF. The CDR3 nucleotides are TGCAGTGGTCGGAGCACAGATACGCAGTATTTT.